This TCR beta chain was identified during a study of blood T cell repertoires in COVID-19. The overall study: Samples representing acute and convalescent COVID-19 were sourced from the United States, Italy and Spain. T cells, B-cell-depleted T cells, or PBMCs provided the cDNA or gDNA that served as material.

The CDR3 contains 15 residues. In germline, CDR1 is SGHNT, CDR2 YYREEE (reference sequence). V shed 4 bases, J shed 4 bases, and the junction held 10 bases outside the gene matches. Per the original data handling: How many nucleated cells were present was estimated from reference gene primer amplification. Sequencing used immunoSEQ multiplex PCR; TCRdb keeps in-frame clones, though not all of them. V, J and clone size were drawn from that table, and D and trimming were deduced from the DNA. This table holds 35,000 to 45,000 clones, 70% to 80% found once. This clone has just one count. The sample consisted of peripheral blood. This receptor was obtained from a man aged 55 to 69 with active COVID-19. This chain uses TRBV5-4 with TRBJ1-1; 7 positions match TRBD1. The CDR3 spells CASSHAQQGPTEAFF. The CDR3, as DNA: TGTGCCAGCAGCCACGCCCAACAGGGGCCCACTGAAGCTTTCTTT. Combining the CDR3 with reference TRBV5-4 and TRBJ1-1 gives the whole variable domain ETGVTQSPTHLIKTRGQQVTLRCSSQSGHNTVSWYQQALGQGPQFIFQYYREEENGRGNFPPRFSGLQFPNYSSELNVNALELDDSALYLCASSHAQQGPTEAFFGQGTRLTVV.